One sample yielded the 27 T cell receptor beta chains listed below, sequenced in a study of prognosis after radiotherapy for stage I lung cancer. It was by two-round multiplex PCR that TCR beta CDR3 was amplified from genomic DNA. During first-round PCR, primers specific to each TRBV and TRBJ gene were used. TCRdb processed the multiplex PCR reads anew with MiXCR; each CDR3 protein has one entry. The sample gives approximately 30,000 distinct CDR3 sequences, around 43% of which show up once; 15% to 19% is in the top ten. The specimen comprised PBMCs, sampled before or after stereotactic body radiation therapy (not recorded which). The receptors come from a donor at least 50 years old with non-small cell lung cancer.

This clonotype was picked up many times. The chain couples TRBV4-1 to TRBJ2-1, with TRBD2 matching over 9 bases. The length of the CDR3 is 14 residues. Germline V lookup: CDR1 MGHRA, CDR2 YSYEKL. After removal of 0 bases from V and 13 bases from J, the junction contained 7 bases not matched to a gene. CDR3 in amino acids: CASSQDNGGGAQFF. DNA for the CDR3: TGCGCCAGCAGCCAAGATAATGGCGGGGGGGCCCAGTTCTTC.

Of note for this clonotype: With a far larger clone one base away, a read error is the likely cause. The chain employs TRBV7-2 and TRBJ2-7; possibly TRBD2 for D (7 bases). Looked up from germline, CDR1 is SGHTA and CDR2 is FQGNSA. CDR3 length: 16 residues. Trimming cost V 5 bases and J 6 bases, with 23 bases left between them. This CDR3 is CASSALGGKGGREQYF. In DNA form, the CDR3 reads TGTGCCAGCAGCGCCCTGGGAGGGAAAGGGGGTCGCGAGCAGTACTTC.

This clonotype was found once. The rearrangement uses TRBV6-1 and TRBJ2-3; D gene unclear. CDR3 size: 13 residues. V dropped 6 bases and J dropped 3 bases, with 10 bases sitting between them. Germline V gene lookup returns CDR1 MNHNS and CDR2 SASEGT. Here the CDR3 reads CASSGAGTDTQYF. The DNA of the CDR3 is TGTGCCAGCAGCGGAGCCGGGACAGATACGCAGTATTTT.

In the case of this clonotype: One junction end disagrees with the germline gene, perhaps due to a read error. This chain uses TRBV7-2 with TRBJ1-3, with D unresolved. The CDR3 contains 15 residues. Germline values: CDR1 SGHTA, CDR2 FQGNSA. The CDR3 nucleotides read TGTGCCAGCAGCTTAGTACCACACTCTGGAAACATCATATATTTT. Translation: CASSLVPHSGNIIYF.

The chain is built from TRBV6-1 and TRBJ2-1; 7 nucleotides agree with TRBD2. The CDR3 is 14 amino acids. The V and J ends lost 7 bases and 14 bases, in that order; junction bases with no gene match: 17. From germline, CDR1 is MNHNS and CDR2 SASEGT. CDR3 sequence reads: CASTYGPVRERKFF. CDR3 nucleotides: TGTGCCAGCACCTACGGCCCGGTGCGGGAGAGGAAGTTCTTC.

This clonotype was picked up many times. This sequence joins TRBV24-1 and TRBJ2-4, with TRBD1 matching 7 bases. Trimming at V came to 7 bases and at J to 6 bases, leaving 2 bases not matched to a gene. Per the germline V gene, CDR1 is KGHDR and CDR2 is SFDVKD. CDR3 size: 12 residues. CDR3 coding DNA: TGTGCCACCAGCGACAGGGCAAACATTCAGTACTTC. Protein sequence: CATSDRANIQYF.

The table lists this clonotype with many counts. The V and J genes are TRBV7-3 and TRBJ1-5, with TRBD1 identical over 8 bases. The CDR3 contains 15 residues. The germline CDR1 and CDR2 sequences are SGHTA and FQGTGA. V lost 5 bases, J lost 5 bases, and 8 bases stayed unmatched. The CDR3 sequence: CASSPTPDRDQPQHF. The DNA for the CDR3 is TGTGCCAGCAGCCCAACCCCGGACAGGGATCAGCCCCAGCATTTT.

Concerning this clonotype: This likely stems from a read error, as it lies one base from a far larger clone. This chain uses TRBV6-9 with TRBJ1-5; the D is unclear. This CDR3 region has 14 residues. V was clipped by 4 bases and J by 2 bases, with 9 bases between them. Germline V gene lookup returns CDR1 MNHGY and CDR2 SVAAGI. The CDR3 reads CASSLSLGNQPQHF. The CDR3 DNA reads as TGTGCCAGCAGTTTAAGTCTTGGCAATCAGCCCCAGCATTTT.

This clonotype is classed as medium-sized (0.01 to 0.1%). The rearrangement uses TRBV6-1 and TRBJ2-2; D remains unclear. Trimming took off 2 bases at V and 0 bases at J, with 10 bases between the two ends. The CDR3 has 16 amino acids. Germline assignment: CDR1 MNHNS and CDR2 SASEGT. This CDR3 is CASSELAHTNTGELFF. DNA of the CDR3: TGTGCCAGCAGTGAACTCGCACATACGAACACCGGGGAGCTGTTTTTT.

Notes on this clonotype: This clone may be a read error of a much larger clone one base away. The CDR3 carries no conserved terminal phenylalanine or tryptophan, so it likely arises from a read error. The CDR3 protein is CASSGPRRYEQYL. The CDR3, as DNA: TGTGCCAGCAGTGGCCCCAGGCGCTACGAGCAGTACCTC. This chain uses TRBV2 with TRBJ2-7; no definite D call. CDR1 is SNHLY and CDR2 is FYNNEI in the germline V gene. CDR3 length equals 13 residues. Trimming took 4 bases from V and 3 from J, leaving 10 bases between them.

In this sample, this clonotype turned up many times. The V and J genes are TRBV30 and TRBJ1-1; tentatively, D is TRBD1 (5 bases). Germline loops: CDR1 GTSNPN, CDR2 SVGIG (reference sequence). The CDR3 extends over 14 amino acids. V lost 0 bases and J 0 bases, leaving 8 bases between the germline ends. The CDR3 nucleotides read TGTGCCTGGAGTGTCGGGGCAGTGAACACTGAAGCTTTCTTT. It specifies CAWSVGAVNTEAFF.

Notes on this clonotype: This may be a read error: a much more frequent sequence differs by one nucleotide. Since the CDR3 does not end with the conserved phenylalanine or tryptophan, this likely comes from a read error. This sequence joins TRBV7-9 and TRBJ2-5; 9 bases match TRBD1. CDR3 length: 16 residues. J lost 1 base, V lost 1 base, and 4 bases had no gene match. The germline CDR1 and CDR2 sequences are SEHNR and FQNEAQ (reference sequence). The CDR3 is CASSLGGTGPQETQYL. CDR3 nucleotides: TGTGCCAGCAGCTTAGGGGGGACAGGGCCCCAAGAGACCCAGTACTTA.

This clonotype has ten or more counts. V usage is TRBV28 and J usage is TRBJ2-1, with 7 bases that match TRBD2. This CDR3 comprises 18 residues. V lost 5 bases, J lost 2 bases, and 15 bases stayed unmatched. In germline, CDR1 is MDHEN, CDR2 SYDVKM. For the CDR3, the DNA is TGTGCCAGCAGTGATGGGGCCGCTGGCGGGAGTGCCTACAATGAGCAGTTCTTC. Protein: CASSDGAAGGSAYNEQFF.

By sample share, this clonotype is medium-sized. The chain employs TRBV6-5 and TRBJ1-6, with D perhaps TRBD1 (5 bases). Germline values: CDR1 MNHEY, CDR2 SVGAGI. Trimming removed 0 bases at V and 5 bases at J, with 14 bases between. The CDR3 length is 17 residues. The CDR3 loop reads CASSYSAGMMDNSPLHF. The DNA for the CDR3 is TGTGCCAGCAGTTACTCCGCAGGGATGATGGATAATTCACCCCTCCACTTT.

The chain carries TRBV11-2 and TRBJ2-7; D might be TRBD2 (6 bases). Between the trimmed V and J ends, which lost 0 bases and 0 bases, there was a span of 9 bases. The CDR3 runs to 15 residues. CDR1 is SGHAT and CDR2 is FQNNGV in the germline V gene. In DNA, the CDR3 is TGTGCCAGCAGCTTAGACCCCGGGAGCTCCTACGAGCAGTACTTC. Amino acids: CASSLDPGSSYEQYF.

This clonotype was seen a single time. This likely came from a read error, as a far larger clone is one base away. This chain connects TRBV6-4 to TRBJ2-1; the match to TRBD2 covers 8 bases. The CDR3 length is 17 residues. The ends lost 5 bases at V and 2 bases at J; junction bases unmatched: 11. The germline CDR1 and CDR2 sequences are MRHNA and SNTAGT. The CDR3 region is CASSHPLAGTTYNEQFF. The CDR3 nucleotides are TGTGCCAGCAGTCACCCTTTAGCGGGAACAACCTACAATGAGCAGTTCTTC.

This chain joins TRBV11-3 and TRBJ2-2; D is perhaps TRBD2 (6 bases). This CDR3 contains 15 residues. The germline V gene encodes CDR1 SGHNT and CDR2 YENEEA. The V end was cut by 5 bases, the J end by 3 bases, with 13 bases between. CDR3: CASSPAGTDTGELFF. The CDR3 DNA is TGTGCCAGCAGCCCCGCGGGGACGGACACCGGGGAGCTGTTTTTT.

This clonotype was seen at least ten times. The chain employs TRBV30 and TRBJ1-3; D remains ambiguous. Per germline, CDR1 GTSNPN and CDR2 SVGIG (reference sequence). The CDR3 is made up of 14 amino acids. V was cut by 5 bases and J by 0 bases, with 11 bases left in between. The CDR3 DNA is TGTGCCTGGCGGACGGCTAGCTCTGGAAACACCATATATTTT. Protein: CAWRTASSGNTIYF.

This clonotype was seen ten or more times. The chain combines TRBV9 with TRBJ2-7; D ambiguous. Trimming pared 0 bases from V and 1 base from J, leaving 8 bases between. Germline CDR1 and CDR2: SGDLS and YYNGEE. This CDR3 has 14 residues. Here the CDR3 reads CASSVGSLSYEQYF. In DNA, the CDR3 is TGTGCCAGCAGCGTAGGGTCTTTATCCTACGAGCAGTACTTC.

The chain is built from TRBV28 and TRBJ2-7; no firm D call. The germline V gene encodes CDR1 MDHEN and CDR2 SYDVKM. The CDR3 runs 11 residues. V was cut by 4 bases and J by 4 bases, with 5 bases left in between. The CDR3 sequence: CASSSVYEQYF. The CDR3 DNA is TGTGCCAGCAGTTCAGTTTACGAGCAGTACTTC.

The chain employs TRBV12-3 or TRBV12-4 and TRBJ2-1; 9 bases fit TRBD1. Unmatched junction bases numbered 5, after V lost 6 bases and J lost 2 bases. The CDR3 length is 15 residues. The DNA of the CDR3 is TGTGCCAGCAGACAAGACAGGGGGACCTACAATGAGCAGTTCTTC. Protein: CASRQDRGTYNEQFF.

In this sample, this clonotype turned up many times. Since a much larger clone is just one base distant, this may be a read error. The rearrangement uses TRBV11-3 and TRBJ2-1; D is ambiguous. This CDR3 is 11 amino acids long. Germline lookup yields CDR1 SGHNT and CDR2 YENEEA. The CDR3 region has the DNA TGTGCCAGCAGTTCCCAGGTAGAGCAGCTCTTC. Protein: CASSSQVEQLF. Combining the CDR3 with reference TRBV11-3 and TRBJ2-1 gives the whole variable domain EAGVVQSPRYKIIEKKQPVAFWCNPISGHNTLYWYLQNLGQGPELLIRYENEEAVDDSQLPKDRFSAERLKGVDSTLKIQPAELGDSAVYLCASSSQVEQLFGPGTRLTVL.

The chain carries TRBV12-3 or TRBV12-4 and TRBJ1-1, with 7 bases identical to TRBD1. J gave up 4 bases and V 5 bases, and 7 bases lay outside the gene matches. This CDR3 contains 14 residues. The CDR3 DNA reads TGTGCCAGCAGTGAAGACAGGGCTATCACTGAAGCTTTCTTT. Encoded protein: CASSEDRAITEAFF.

By sample share, this clonotype is medium-sized (0.01 to 0.1%). The rearrangement links TRBV6-1 to TRBJ2-7, with D possibly being TRBD1 (6 bases). Germline CDR1 and CDR2: MNHNS and SASEGT. The CDR3 runs 12 residues. Trimming shortened V by 4 bases and J by 6 bases, and 10 bases separated the two germline ends. The CDR3 loop is CASSATGFEQYF. Written as DNA, the CDR3 is TGTGCCAGCAGTGCCACAGGGTTCGAGCAGTACTTC.

This clonotype was observed a few times. This chain joins TRBV6-1 and TRBJ2-7, with 7 bases fitting TRBD2. V lost 5 bases and J lost 1; bases outside the gene matches: 2. Germline-derived CDR1 and CDR2 are MNHNS and SASEGT. This CDR3 has 13 amino acids. The CDR3: CASSPGGSYEQYF. The CDR3 DNA follows: TGTGCCAGCAGTCCCGGGGGGTCCTACGAGCAGTACTTC.

The V gene is TRBV6-5, the J gene TRBJ2-3; TRBD2 agrees at 11 bases. The germline V gene has CDR1 MNHEY and CDR2 SVGAGI. The CDR3 is 15 amino acids. J was trimmed by 5 bases and V by 2 bases; bases with no gene match: 3. For the CDR3, the DNA is TGTGCCAGCAGTTACACCGGGACTAGCGGAGATACGCAGTATTTT. Translation gives CASSYTGTSGDTQYF.

This clonotype appeared once. V gene TRBV6-2 or TRBV6-3 combines with J gene TRBJ2-3; D unresolved. The CDR3 totals 10 residues. Germline-derived CDR1 and CDR2 are MNHEY and SVGEGT. Trimming left V 8 bases short and J 4 bases short, with 4 bases between. CDR3 nucleotides: TGTGCCAGCCTGGCAGATACGCAGTATTTT. It specifies CASLADTQYF.